The clone carrying this TCR beta chain occurred many times. In TCRdb, the RT-PCR reads were re-called with MiXCR into one record per CDR3 protein. The sample lists around 700,000 distinct CDR3 sequences; around 14% were seen once. Per germline, CDR1 MNHEY and CDR2 SVGEGT. J was trimmed by 0 bases and V by 7 bases; bases with no gene match: 3. This CDR3 is built from 15 residues. The chain combines TRBV6-2 or TRBV6-3 with TRBJ2-6; 7 bases are shared with TRBD1. The clonotype was recovered from a female donor in good health, serving as a healthy control. Sample: memory CD4+ T cells from blood. CDR3 amino acids: CASIRDSSGANVLTF. The CDR3 nucleotides are TGTGCCAGCATTCGGGACAGCTCTGGGGCCAACGTCCTGACTTTC.